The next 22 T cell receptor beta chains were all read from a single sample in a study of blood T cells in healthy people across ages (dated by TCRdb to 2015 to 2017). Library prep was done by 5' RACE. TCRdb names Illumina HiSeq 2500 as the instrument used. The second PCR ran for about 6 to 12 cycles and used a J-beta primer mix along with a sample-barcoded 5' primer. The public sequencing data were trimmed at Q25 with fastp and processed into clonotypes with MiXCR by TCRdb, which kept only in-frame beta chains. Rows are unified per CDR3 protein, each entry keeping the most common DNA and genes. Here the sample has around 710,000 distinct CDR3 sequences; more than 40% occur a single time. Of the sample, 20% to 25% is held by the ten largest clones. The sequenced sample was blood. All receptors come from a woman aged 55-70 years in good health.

Here the CDR3 DNA reads TGCGCCAGCACCCCTTCCGGCAGGGTACCGCACTATGGCTACACCTTC. This translates into CASTPSGRVPHYGYTF. This sequence joins TRBV5-1 and TRBJ1-2, with D possibly matching TRBD1 (5 bases). The CDR3 spans 16 residues. CDR1 SGHRS and CDR2 YFSETQ come from the germline V gene. Trimming left V 6 bases short and J 3 bases short, with 21 bases between.

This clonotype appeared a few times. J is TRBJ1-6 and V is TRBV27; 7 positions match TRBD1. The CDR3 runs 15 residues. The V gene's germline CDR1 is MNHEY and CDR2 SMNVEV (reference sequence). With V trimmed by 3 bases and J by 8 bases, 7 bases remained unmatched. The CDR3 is CASSFSDRVDSPLHF. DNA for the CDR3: TGTGCCAGCAGTTTTTCCGACAGGGTGGATTCACCCCTCCACTTT.

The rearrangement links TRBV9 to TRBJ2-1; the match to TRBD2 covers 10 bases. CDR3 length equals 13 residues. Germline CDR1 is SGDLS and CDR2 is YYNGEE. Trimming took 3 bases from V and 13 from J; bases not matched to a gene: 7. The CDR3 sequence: CASSGVSGGPQFF. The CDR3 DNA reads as TGTGCCAGCAGCGGAGTTAGCGGGGGGCCCCAGTTCTTC.

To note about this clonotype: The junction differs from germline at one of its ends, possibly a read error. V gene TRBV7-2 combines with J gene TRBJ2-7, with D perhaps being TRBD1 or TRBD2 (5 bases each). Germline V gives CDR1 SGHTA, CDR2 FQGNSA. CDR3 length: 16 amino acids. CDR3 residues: CASSPQGSVFSYKQYF. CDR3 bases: TGTGCCAGCAGCCCCCAGGGTAGCGTCTTCTCCTACAAGCAGTACTTC.

CDR3: CASSLGGVNEQYF. CDR3 bases: TGTGCCAGCAGTCTGGGGGGGGTAAATGAGCAGTACTTC. V and J are TRBV12-3 or TRBV12-4 and TRBJ2-1, with 7 nucleotides matching TRBD2. Judging by the DNA end, TRBJ2-7 fits better; the J call may be wrong. This CDR3 contains 13 residues.

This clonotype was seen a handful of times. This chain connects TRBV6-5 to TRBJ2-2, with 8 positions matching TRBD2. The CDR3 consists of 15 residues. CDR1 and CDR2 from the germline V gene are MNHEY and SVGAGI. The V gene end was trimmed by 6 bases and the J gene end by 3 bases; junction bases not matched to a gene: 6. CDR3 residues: CASRPAGVDTGELFF. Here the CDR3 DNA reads TGTGCCAGCAGACCAGCGGGAGTTGACACCGGGGAGCTGTTTTTT.

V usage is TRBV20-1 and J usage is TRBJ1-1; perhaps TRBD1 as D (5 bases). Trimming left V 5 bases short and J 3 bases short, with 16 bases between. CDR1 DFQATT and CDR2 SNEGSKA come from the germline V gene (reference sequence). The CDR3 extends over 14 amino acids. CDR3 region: CSAGGVTWDTEAFF. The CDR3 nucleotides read TGCAGTGCTGGGGGGGTTACGTGGGACACTGAAGCTTTCTTT.

The CDR3 DNA follows: TGTGCCAGCACCAGGGACAGCGCCTACGAGCAGTACTTC. The encoded protein is CASTRDSAYEQYF. The gene calls are TRBV12-3 or TRBV12-4 and TRBJ2-7, with 7 bases that match TRBD1. The CDR3 loop spans 13 amino acids. After removal of 7 bases from V and 2 bases from J, the junction contained 5 bases not matched to a gene.

The CDR3 coding sequence is TGCAGTGCTAGCAGACCGGATCCTAGCACAGATACGCAGTATTTT. As protein: CSASRPDPSTDTQYF. V and J are TRBV20-1 and TRBJ2-3; no definite D call. Germline V gene lookup returns CDR1 DFQATT and CDR2 SNEGSKA (reference sequence). The CDR3 has 15 residues. The ends were cut back, 3 bases at V and 0 bases at J, with 13 bases in the middle.

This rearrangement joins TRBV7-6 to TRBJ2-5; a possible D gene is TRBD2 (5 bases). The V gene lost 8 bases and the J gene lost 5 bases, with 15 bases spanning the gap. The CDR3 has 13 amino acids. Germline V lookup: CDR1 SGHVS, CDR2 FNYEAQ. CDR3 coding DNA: TGTGCCAGCCGTAGTCGGGAAGGGGAGACCCAGTACTTC. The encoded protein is CASRSREGETQYF.

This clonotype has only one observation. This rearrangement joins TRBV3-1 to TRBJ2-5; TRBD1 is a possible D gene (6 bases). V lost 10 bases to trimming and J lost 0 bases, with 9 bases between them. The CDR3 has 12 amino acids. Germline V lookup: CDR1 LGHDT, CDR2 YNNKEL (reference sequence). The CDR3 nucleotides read TGTGCCACAGGGGTGCACCAAGAGACCCAGTACTTC. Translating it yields CATGVHQETQYF.

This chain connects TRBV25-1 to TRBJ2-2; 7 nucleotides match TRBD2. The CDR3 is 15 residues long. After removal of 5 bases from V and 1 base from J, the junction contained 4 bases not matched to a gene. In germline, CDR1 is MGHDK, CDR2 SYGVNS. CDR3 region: CASSRGGRNTGELFF. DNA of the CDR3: TGTGCCAGCAGTCGGGGAGGGAGGAACACCGGGGAGCTGTTTTTT.

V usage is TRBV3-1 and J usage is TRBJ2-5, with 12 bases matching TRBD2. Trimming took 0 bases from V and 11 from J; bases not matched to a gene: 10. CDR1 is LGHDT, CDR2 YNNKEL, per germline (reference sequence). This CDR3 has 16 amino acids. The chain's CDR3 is CASSQDPLAGGVEQYF. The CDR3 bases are TGTGCCAGCAGCCAAGATCCGCTAGCGGGGGGGGTTGAGCAGTACTTC.

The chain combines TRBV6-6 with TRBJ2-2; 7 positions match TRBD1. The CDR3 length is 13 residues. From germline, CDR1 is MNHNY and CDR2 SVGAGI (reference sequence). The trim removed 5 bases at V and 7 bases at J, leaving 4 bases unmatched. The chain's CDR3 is CASSDREIGELFF. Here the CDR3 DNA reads TGTGCCAGCAGTGACAGGGAAATCGGGGAGCTGTTTTTT.

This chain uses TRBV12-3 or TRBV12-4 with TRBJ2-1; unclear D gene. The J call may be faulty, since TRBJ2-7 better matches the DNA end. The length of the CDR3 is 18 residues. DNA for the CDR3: TGTGCCAGCGCCCCGGAACCCCTTCATTCCGGCTCCTACAATGAGCAGTACTTC. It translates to CASAPEPLHSGSYNEQYF.

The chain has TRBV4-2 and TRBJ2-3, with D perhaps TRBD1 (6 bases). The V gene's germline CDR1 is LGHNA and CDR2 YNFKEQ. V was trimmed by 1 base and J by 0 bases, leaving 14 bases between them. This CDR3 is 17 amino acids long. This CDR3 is CASSQVRGGESTDTQYF. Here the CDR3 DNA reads TGTGCCAGCAGCCAAGTTCGAGGGGGAGAGAGCACAGATACGCAGTATTTT.

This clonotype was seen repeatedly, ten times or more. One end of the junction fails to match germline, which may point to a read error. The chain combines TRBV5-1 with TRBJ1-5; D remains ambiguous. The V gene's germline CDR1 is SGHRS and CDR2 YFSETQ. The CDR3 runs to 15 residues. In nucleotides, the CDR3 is TGTGCCAGCAGCTTAGATGGCTATAGCAATCAGCCCCAGCATTTT. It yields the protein CASSLDGYSNQPQHF.

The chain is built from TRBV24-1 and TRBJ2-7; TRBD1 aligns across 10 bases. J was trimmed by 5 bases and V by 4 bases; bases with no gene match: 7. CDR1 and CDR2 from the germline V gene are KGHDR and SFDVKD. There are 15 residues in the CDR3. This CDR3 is CATSDPGQGLHEQYF. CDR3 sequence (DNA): TGTGCCACCAGTGACCCGGGACAGGGGCTCCACGAGCAGTACTTC.

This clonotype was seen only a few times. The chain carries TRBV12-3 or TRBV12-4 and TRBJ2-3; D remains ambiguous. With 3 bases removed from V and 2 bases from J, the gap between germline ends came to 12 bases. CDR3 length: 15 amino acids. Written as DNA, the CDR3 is TGTGCCAGCAGTTTTGAGAGACAAAACACAGATACGCAGTATTTT. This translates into CASSFERQNTDTQYF.

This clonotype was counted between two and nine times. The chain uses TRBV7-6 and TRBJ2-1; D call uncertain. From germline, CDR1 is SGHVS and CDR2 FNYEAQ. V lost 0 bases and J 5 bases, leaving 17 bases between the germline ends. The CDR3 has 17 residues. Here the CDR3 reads CASSLALYAERHNEQFF. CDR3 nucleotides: TGTGCCAGCAGCTTAGCGCTTTACGCGGAACGACACAATGAGCAGTTCTTC. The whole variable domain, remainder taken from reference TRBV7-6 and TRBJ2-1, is GAGVSQSPRYKVTKRGQDVALRCDPISGHVSLYWYRQALGQGPEFLTYFNYEAQQDKSGLPNDRFSAERPEGSISTLTIQRTEQRDSAMYRCASSLALYAERHNEQFFGPGTRLTVL.

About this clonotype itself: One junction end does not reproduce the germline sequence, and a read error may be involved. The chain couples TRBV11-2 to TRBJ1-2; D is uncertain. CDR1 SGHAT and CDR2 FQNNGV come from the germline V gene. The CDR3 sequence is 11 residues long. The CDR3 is CASGFWDRYTF. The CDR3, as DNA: TGTGCCAGCGGCTTTTGGGATCGCTACACCTTC.

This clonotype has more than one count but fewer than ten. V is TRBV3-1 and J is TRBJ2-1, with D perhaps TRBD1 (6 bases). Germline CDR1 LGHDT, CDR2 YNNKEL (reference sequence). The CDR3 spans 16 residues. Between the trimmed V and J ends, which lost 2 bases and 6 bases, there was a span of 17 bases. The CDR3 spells CASSQPGTYYGNEQFF. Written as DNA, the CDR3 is TGTGCCAGCAGCCAACCCGGGACATACTATGGCAATGAGCAGTTCTTC.